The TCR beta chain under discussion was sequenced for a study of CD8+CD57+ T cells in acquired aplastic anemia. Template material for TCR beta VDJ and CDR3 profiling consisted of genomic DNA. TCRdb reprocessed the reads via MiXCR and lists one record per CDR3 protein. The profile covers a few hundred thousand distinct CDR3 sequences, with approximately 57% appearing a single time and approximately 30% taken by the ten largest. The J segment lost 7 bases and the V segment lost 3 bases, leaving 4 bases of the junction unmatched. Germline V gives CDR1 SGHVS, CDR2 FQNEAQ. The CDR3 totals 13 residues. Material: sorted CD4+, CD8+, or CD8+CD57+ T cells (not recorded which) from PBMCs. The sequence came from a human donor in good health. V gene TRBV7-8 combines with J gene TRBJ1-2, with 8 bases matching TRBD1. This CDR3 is CASSFTGGAGYTF. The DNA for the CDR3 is TGTGCCAGCAGCTTTACAGGGGGAGCTGGCTACACCTTC.